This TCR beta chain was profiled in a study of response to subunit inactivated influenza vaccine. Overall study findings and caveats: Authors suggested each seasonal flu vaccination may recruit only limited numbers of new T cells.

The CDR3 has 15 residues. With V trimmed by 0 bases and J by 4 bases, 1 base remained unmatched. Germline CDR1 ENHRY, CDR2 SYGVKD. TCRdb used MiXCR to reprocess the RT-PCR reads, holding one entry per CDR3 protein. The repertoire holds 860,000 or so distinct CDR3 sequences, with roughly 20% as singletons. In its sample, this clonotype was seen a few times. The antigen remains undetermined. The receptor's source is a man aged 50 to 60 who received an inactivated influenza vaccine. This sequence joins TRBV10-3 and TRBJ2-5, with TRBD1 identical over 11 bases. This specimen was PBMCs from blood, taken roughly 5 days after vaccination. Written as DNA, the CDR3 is TGTGCCATCAGTGAGTCCGGGACAGGGGGAGAGACCCAGTACTTC. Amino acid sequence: CAISESGTGGETQYF.